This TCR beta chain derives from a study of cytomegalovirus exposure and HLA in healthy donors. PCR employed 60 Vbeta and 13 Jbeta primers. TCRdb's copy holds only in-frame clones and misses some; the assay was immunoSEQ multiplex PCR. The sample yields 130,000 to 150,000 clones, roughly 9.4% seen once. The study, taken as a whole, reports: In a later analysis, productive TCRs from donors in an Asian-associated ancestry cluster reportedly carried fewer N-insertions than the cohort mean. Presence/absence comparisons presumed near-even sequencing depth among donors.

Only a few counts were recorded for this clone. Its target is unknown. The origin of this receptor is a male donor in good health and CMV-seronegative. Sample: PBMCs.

The CDR3 is CASSLQVLGELFF. CDR3 coding DNA: TGTGCCAGTAGTTTACAGGTCCTCGGGGAGCTGTTTTTT. The rearrangement uses TRBV19 and TRBJ2-2, with D possibly being TRBD1 (5 bases). Germline CDR1 reads LNHDA; CDR2 reads SQIVND (reference sequence). The CDR3 loop spans 13 amino acids. Trimming took 5 bases from V and 7 from J, leaving 11 bases between them.